Each of the 30 T cell receptor beta chains below was sequenced from the same sample in a study of cytomegalovirus exposure and HLA in healthy donors. The PCR made use of 60 Vbeta and 13 Jbeta primers. Clones were sequenced by immunoSEQ multiplex PCR, and TCRdb holds only the in-frame ones, with some missing. The data show over 150,000 clones, 78% seen once. The sequenced material came from PBMCs. The origin of the receptors is a woman aged 45-65 years in good health and CMV-seropositive.

The chain combines TRBV5-6 with TRBJ2-3, with D tentatively TRBD2 (6 bases). The V and J ends lost 2 bases and 2 bases respectively, with 12 bases between them. From germline, CDR1 is SGHDT and CDR2 YYEEEE. This CDR3 is built from 15 residues. The CDR3 region is CASSFKGLFTDTQYF. The CDR3 coding sequence is TGTGCCAGCAGCTTCAAGGGACTGTTCACAGATACGCAGTATTTT. The variable domain in full, with the rest retrieved from reference TRBV5-6 and TRBJ2-3, is DAGVTQSPTHLIKTRGQQVTLRCSPKSGHDTVSWYQQALGQGPQFIFQYYEEEERQRGNFPDRFSGHQFPNYSSELNVNALLLGDSALYLCASSFKGLFTDTQYFGPGTRLTVL.

The rearrangement links TRBV7-2 to TRBJ2-5; TRBD2 matches at 10 bases. Trimming cost V 1 base and J 5 bases; bases outside gene matches: 7. The CDR3 is 16 residues long. Germline V gene lookup returns CDR1 SGHTA and CDR2 FQGNSA. In DNA form, the CDR3 reads TGTGCCAGCAGCTTAGAGCCAGCGGGGGGGCGGGAGACCCAGTACTTC. This translates into CASSLEPAGGRETQYF. The full variable domain, in which reference TRBV7-2 and TRBJ2-5 provide the parts outside the CDR3, is GAGVSQSPSNKVTEKGKDVELRCDPISGHTALYWYRQSLGQGLEFLIYFQGNSAPDKSGLPSDRFSAERTGGSVSTLTIQRTQQEDSAVYLCASSLEPAGGRETQYFGPGTRLLVL.

The V gene is TRBV9, the J gene TRBJ1-2, with D possibly being TRBD1 (5 bases). Trimming took 0 bases from V and 1 from J, leaving 13 bases between them. The CDR3 loop spans 16 amino acids. The germline V gene encodes CDR1 SGDLS and CDR2 YYNGEE. The CDR3 coding sequence is TGTGCCAGCAGCGTAGGGGGGAGGACCAATAACTATGGCTACACCTTC. Amino acids: CASSVGGRTNNYGYTF.

In this sample, this clone turned up a few times. The rearrangement links TRBV4-3 to TRBJ1-1; tentative D call: TRBD1 (5 bases). With 0 bases removed from V and 0 bases from J, the gap between germline ends came to 14 bases. The CDR3 is 17 amino acids. CDR1 LGHNA and CDR2 YSLEER come from the germline V gene. The CDR3 spells CASSQDWGGEMNTEAFF. Written as DNA, the CDR3 is TGCGCCAGCAGCCAAGATTGGGGAGGGGAAATGAACACTGAAGCTTTCTTT.

V usage is TRBV5-4 and J usage is TRBJ1-2; D unresolved. This CDR3 comprises 12 residues. V was shortened by 4 bases and J by 2 bases, with 6 bases between the two germline ends. Germline V lookup: CDR1 SGHNT, CDR2 YYREEE (reference sequence). CDR3 in DNA: TGTGCCAGCAGCCCGGAGAACTATGGCTACACCTTC. It specifies CASSPENYGYTF.

The chain couples TRBV9 to TRBJ1-2, with D possibly TRBD1 on 5 matching bases. This CDR3 region has 14 residues. The germline CDR1 and CDR2 sequences are SGDLS and YYNGEE. V lost 3 bases to trimming and J lost 1 base, with 10 bases between them. The CDR3 DNA sequence: TGTGCCAGCAGCGCGCAGGGTTATAACTATGGCTACACCTTC. This translates into CASSAQGYNYGYTF.

V gene TRBV11-3 combines with J gene TRBJ2-5, with unresolved D. V was cut by 1 base and J by 4 bases, with 13 bases left in between. The V gene's germline CDR1 is SGHNT and CDR2 YENEEA. CDR3 length: 15 residues. CDR3 nucleotide sequence: TGTGCCAGCAGCTTAGGTCCAACTGACATAGAGACCCAGTACTTC. It specifies CASSLGPTDIETQYF.

This clone has only a few counts. This rearrangement joins TRBV2 to TRBJ2-7; 7 bases are shared with TRBD2. The CDR3 spans 13 residues. V shed 5 bases and J 6 bases; nucleotides not matched to a gene: 7. The germline V gene encodes CDR1 SNHLY and CDR2 FYNNEI. The CDR3 here is CASSPLGGSEQYF. CDR3 nucleotide sequence: TGTGCCAGCAGTCCCTTGGGGGGGTCCGAGCAGTACTTC.

The chain couples TRBV5-4 to TRBJ2-7; 13 bases fit TRBD2. The J segment lost 3 bases and the V segment lost 4 bases, leaving 4 bases of the junction unmatched. Germline CDR1 and CDR2: SGHNT and YYREEE (reference sequence). This CDR3 has 15 amino acids. CDR3: CASSPTSGRVYEQYF. The DNA of the CDR3 is TGTGCCAGCAGCCCCACTAGCGGGAGGGTCTACGAGCAGTACTTC.

In this sample, this clone turned up once. J is TRBJ2-1 and V is TRBV5-4, with 9 bases lining up with TRBD2. Trimming at V came to 0 bases and at J to 4 bases, leaving 5 bases not matched to a gene. The CDR3 is made up of 16 amino acids. In germline, CDR1 is SGHNT, CDR2 YYREEE (reference sequence). The CDR3 is CASSLGAGGLYNEQFF. CDR3 sequence (DNA): TGTGCCAGCAGCTTGGGAGCGGGGGGCCTATACAATGAGCAGTTCTTC.

This clone was detected a few times. This chain connects TRBV6-5 to TRBJ2-6, with D possibly TRBD2 on 7 matching bases. The CDR3 has 15 residues. Trimming left V 2 bases short and J 15 bases short, with 20 bases between. The germline V gene encodes CDR1 MNHEY and CDR2 SVGAGI. The CDR3 nucleotides read TGTGCCAGCAGTTACCCCTCCGGGGGGCTATATGCCCTGACTTTC. As protein: CASSYPSGGLYALTF.

Details on this clone: One junction end does not reproduce the germline sequence, and a read error may be involved. The chain joins TRBV6-6 to TRBJ2-4; tentative D call: TRBD1 (6 bases). Germline loops: CDR1 MNHNY, CDR2 SVGAGI (reference sequence). This CDR3 region has 16 residues. CDR3 coding DNA: TGTGCCAGCAGCCACCTCCAGGGGCTAGCCAAAAACAGTCAGTACTTC. It codes for CASSHLQGLAKNSQYF.

The rearrangement links TRBV4-3 to TRBJ2-6; 7 positions match TRBD1. The CDR3 is 19 residues long. From germline, CDR1 is LGHNA and CDR2 YSLEER. Trimming at V came to 3 bases and at J to 1 base, leaving 12 bases not matched to a gene. In DNA form, the CDR3 reads TGCGCCAGCAGCCATAACCCCCAACAGGGGTTTTCTGGGGCCAACGTCCTGACTTTC. It codes for CASSHNPQQGFSGANVLTF.

This chain links TRBV19 with TRBJ2-3; possible D gene TRBD1, 5 bases. CDR1 and CDR2 (germline): LNHDA, SQIVND (reference sequence). The CDR3 length is 16 residues. The ends were cut back, 3 bases at V and 3 bases at J, with 16 bases in the middle. The CDR3 sequence is CASSILGWQGTDTQYF. CDR3 coding DNA: TGTGCCAGTAGTATTCTTGGCTGGCAGGGTACAGATACGCAGTATTTT. The full variable domain, with the rest looked up from reference TRBV19 and TRBJ2-3, is DGGITQSPKYLFRKEGQNVTLSCEQNLNHDAMYWYRQDPGQGLRLIYYSQIVNDFQKGDIAEGYSVSREKKESFPLTVTSAQKNPTAFYLCASSILGWQGTDTQYFGPGTRLTVL.

The chain uses TRBV11-3 and TRBJ2-1; 10 nucleotides agree with TRBD1. V lost 7 bases, J lost 7 bases, and 7 bases stayed unmatched. The CDR3 has 14 amino acids. CDR1 is SGHNT and CDR2 is YENEEA in the germline V gene. The CDR3 DNA is TGTGCCAGCACAGCCGGGACAGGGGTGAATGAGCAGTTCTTC. Its protein is CASTAGTGVNEQFF.

V usage is TRBV6-1 and J usage is TRBJ1-2; 7 bases are a match to TRBD1. V was clipped by 2 bases and J by 3 bases; unmatched bases: 3. Looked up from germline, CDR1 is MNHNS and CDR2 is SASEGT. The CDR3 sequence is 14 residues long. In DNA form, the CDR3 reads TGTGCCAGCAGTGAACGAACAGGGGACTATGGCTACACCTTC. Protein sequence: CASSERTGDYGYTF.

About this clone itself: Other DNA sequences within the sample encode an identical CDR3. The V call is TRBV27, the J call TRBJ1-1; maybe TRBD1 (6 bases). V was cut by 2 bases and J by 5 bases, with 12 bases left in between. CDR1 and CDR2 (germline): MNHEY, SMNVEV (reference sequence). There are 14 residues in the CDR3. CDR3 nucleotides: TGTGCCAGCAGTTTAGGGGGGGGCAGGACTGAAGCTTTCTTT. It is translated as CASSLGGGRTEAFF.

The chain links TRBV19 to TRBJ2-2; 8 bases are shared with TRBD1. CDR1 and CDR2 from the germline V gene are LNHDA and SQIVND (reference sequence). The V gene end was trimmed by 5 bases and the J gene end by 1 base; junction bases not matched to a gene: 6. This CDR3 has 16 residues. The CDR3 here is CASSPWTGWNTGELFF. The CDR3 nucleotides read TGTGCCAGTAGTCCTTGGACAGGGTGGAACACCGGGGAGCTGTTTTTT.

The chain carries TRBV6-6 and TRBJ1-2; 7 positions agree with TRBD1. V shed 6 bases, J shed 2 bases, and the junction held 6 bases outside the gene matches. The germline CDR1 and CDR2 sequences are MNHNY and SVGAGI (reference sequence). The CDR3 spans 14 residues. The CDR3 is CASRNRGGNYGYTF. The CDR3 DNA is TGTGCCAGCAGGAACAGGGGAGGCAACTATGGCTACACCTTC.

The chain joins TRBV5-1 to TRBJ2-7; D is possibly TRBD1 (6 bases). Trimming shortened V by 0 bases and J by 1 base, and 11 bases separated the two germline ends. Germline V gene data show CDR1 as SGHRS and CDR2 as YFSETQ. There are 15 residues in the CDR3. CDR3 nucleotide sequence: TGCGCCAGCAGCTTGGGCGGACAGCCGTCCTACGAGCAGTACTTC. This codes for CASSLGGQPSYEQYF.

The chain joins TRBV10-3 to TRBJ1-1, with D possibly matching TRBD1 (6 bases). From germline, CDR1 is ENHRY and CDR2 SYGVKD. Trimming removed 0 bases from V and 5 bases from J, with 13 bases in between. The CDR3 has 15 residues. The DNA of the CDR3 is TGTGCCATCAGTGAGTCGACGGGGGGCTGGACTGAAGCTTTCTTT. This sequence encodes CAISESTGGWTEAFF.

V and J are TRBV4-3 and TRBJ1-5, with TRBD1 as a possible D gene (5 bases). Germline CDR1 LGHNA, CDR2 YSLEER. The CDR3 runs 14 residues. The V gene lost 1 base and the J gene lost 1 base, with 5 bases spanning the gap. CDR3 sequence reads: CASSQGGSNQPQHF. Here the CDR3 DNA reads TGCGCCAGCAGCCAAGGGGGCAGCAATCAGCCCCAGCATTTT.

V is TRBV28 and J is TRBJ1-2; 7 bases fit TRBD1. CDR3 length: 14 residues. From germline, CDR1 is MDHEN and CDR2 SYDVKM. The V and J ends lost 2 bases and 2 bases, in that order; junction bases with no gene match: 2. The CDR3 here is CASSLQGQNYGYTF. DNA for the CDR3: TGTGCCAGCAGTTTACAGGGACAGAACTATGGCTACACCTTC.

The sample holds one count of this clone. The V call is TRBV6-5, the J call TRBJ1-4, with TRBD1 identical over 7 bases. The germline V gene has CDR1 MNHEY and CDR2 SVGAGI. V shed 6 bases, J shed 4 bases, and the junction held 5 bases outside the gene matches. The CDR3 length is 14 residues. The CDR3 coding sequence is TGTGCCAGCAGAAAGACAGGGCTTAATGAAAAACTGTTTTTT. As protein: CASRKTGLNEKLFF.

The chain joins TRBV7-8 to TRBJ2-1, with a tentative D call TRBD2 (6 bases). In germline, CDR1 is SGHVS, CDR2 FQNEAQ. This CDR3 spans 15 amino acids. Deletions cut 7 bases from V and 0 bases from J, with 13 bases between. CDR3 sequence: CASTNSGDSYNEQFF. CDR3 nucleotide sequence: TGTGCCAGCACCAATAGCGGAGACTCCTACAATGAGCAGTTCTTC.

V usage is TRBV30 and J usage is TRBJ1-2; possibly TRBD1 for D (5 bases). The V gene lost 7 bases and the J gene lost 6 bases, with 15 bases spanning the gap. CDR1 and CDR2 from the germline V gene are GTSNPN and SVGIG (reference sequence). The CDR3 is 12 residues long. DNA for the CDR3: TGTGCCTTCCTTAGGGGCGGGAATGGCTACACCTTC. This translates into CAFLRGGNGYTF. Looking up the rest from reference TRBV30 and TRBJ1-2 gives the full variable domain: SQTIHQWPATLVQPVGSPLSLECTVEGTSNPNLYWYRQAAGRGLQLLFYSVGIGQISSEVPQNLSASRPQDRQFILSSKKLLLSDSGFYLCAFLRGGNGYTFGSGTRLTVV.

There are a few counts of this clone. V is TRBV5-8 and J is TRBJ2-7; 12 bases are shared with TRBD2. The V gene end was trimmed by 4 bases and the J gene end by 7 bases; junction bases not matched to a gene: 6. This CDR3 contains 14 residues. Germline values: CDR1 SGHTS, CDR2 YDEGEE. The CDR3 sequence: CASSPSGGVLEQYF. The DNA for the CDR3 is TGTGCCAGCAGCCCTAGCGGGGGGGTTTTGGAGCAGTACTTC. The full variable domain, its missing parts supplied by reference TRBV5-8 and TRBJ2-7, is EAGVTQSPTHLIKTRGQQATLRCSPISGHTSVYWYQQALGLGLQFLLWYDEGEERNRGNFPPRFSGRQFPNYSSELNVNALELEDSALYLCASSPSGGVLEQYFGPGTRLTVT.

Only one count was recorded for this clone. The V call is TRBV4-2, the J call TRBJ2-7; TRBD2 matches at 11 bases. V was clipped by 1 base and J by 0 bases; unmatched bases: 8. Germline-derived CDR1 and CDR2 are LGHNA and YNFKEQ. This CDR3 has 18 amino acids. CDR3 DNA sequence: TGTGCCAGCAGCCAAGTAGGGACTAGCGGCCAAAGCTCCTACGAGCAGTACTTC. Its translation is CASSQVGTSGQSSYEQYF.

The gene calls are TRBV7-9 and TRBJ1-2, with TRBD1 as a possible D gene (5 bases). The length of the CDR3 is 14 residues. Germline V lookup: CDR1 SEHNR, CDR2 FQNEAQ (reference sequence). V was shortened by 5 bases and J by 6 bases, with 16 bases between the two germline ends. The CDR3 nucleotides read TGTGCCAGCAGCCCCGGGGGTAAATGGGATGGCTACACCTTC. Its protein product is CASSPGGKWDGYTF.

The chain has TRBV5-1 and TRBJ2-1, with D perhaps matching TRBD2 (6 bases). Germline CDR1 SGHRS, CDR2 YFSETQ. The CDR3 contains 14 residues. The V gene lost 3 bases and the J gene lost 6 bases, with 13 bases spanning the gap. The CDR3 protein is CASSSATSSNEQFF. The CDR3 DNA reads as TGCGCCAGCAGCTCCGCCACTAGCAGCAATGAGCAGTTCTTC. Variable domain in full (rest from reference TRBV5-1 and TRBJ2-1): KAGVTQTPRYLIKTRGQQVTLSCSPISGHRSVSWYQQTPGQGLQFLFEYFSETQRNKGNFPGRFSGRQFSNSRSEMNVSTLELGDSALYLCASSSATSSNEQFFGPGTRLTVL.